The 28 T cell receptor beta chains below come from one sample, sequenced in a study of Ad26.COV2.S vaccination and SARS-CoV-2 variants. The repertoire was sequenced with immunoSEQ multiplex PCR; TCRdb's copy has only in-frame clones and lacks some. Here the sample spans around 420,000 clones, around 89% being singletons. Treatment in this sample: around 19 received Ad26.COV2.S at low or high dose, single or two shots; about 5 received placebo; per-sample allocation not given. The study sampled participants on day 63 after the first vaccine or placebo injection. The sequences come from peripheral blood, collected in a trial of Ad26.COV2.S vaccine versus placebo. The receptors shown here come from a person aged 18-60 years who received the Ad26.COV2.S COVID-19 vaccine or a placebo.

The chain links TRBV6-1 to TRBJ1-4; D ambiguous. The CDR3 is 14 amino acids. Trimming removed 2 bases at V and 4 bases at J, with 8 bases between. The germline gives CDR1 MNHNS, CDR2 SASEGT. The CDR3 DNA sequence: TGTGCCAGCAGTGAAAACTCCGGTAATGAAAAACTGTTTTTT. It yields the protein CASSENSGNEKLFF.

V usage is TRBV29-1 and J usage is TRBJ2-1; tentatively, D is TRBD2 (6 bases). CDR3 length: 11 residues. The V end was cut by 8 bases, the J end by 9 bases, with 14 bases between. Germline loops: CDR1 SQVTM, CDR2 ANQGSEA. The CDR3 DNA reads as TGCAGCCCCCTCCGGGGGAGTGAGCAGTTCTTC. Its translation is CSPLRGSEQFF.

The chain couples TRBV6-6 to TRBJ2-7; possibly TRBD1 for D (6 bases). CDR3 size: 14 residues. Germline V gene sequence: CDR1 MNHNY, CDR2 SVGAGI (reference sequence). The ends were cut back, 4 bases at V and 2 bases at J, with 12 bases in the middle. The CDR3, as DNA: TGTGCCAGCAGTTCTCCGGGACACACCTACGAGCAGTACTTC. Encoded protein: CASSSPGHTYEQYF.

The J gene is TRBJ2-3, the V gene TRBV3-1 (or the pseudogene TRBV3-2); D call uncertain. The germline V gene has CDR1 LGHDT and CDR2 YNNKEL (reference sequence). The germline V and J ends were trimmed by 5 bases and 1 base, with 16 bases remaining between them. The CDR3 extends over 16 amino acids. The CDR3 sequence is CASSERQKGGTDTQYF. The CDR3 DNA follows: TGTGCCAGCAGCGAAAGGCAGAAAGGCGGCACAGATACGCAGTATTTT.

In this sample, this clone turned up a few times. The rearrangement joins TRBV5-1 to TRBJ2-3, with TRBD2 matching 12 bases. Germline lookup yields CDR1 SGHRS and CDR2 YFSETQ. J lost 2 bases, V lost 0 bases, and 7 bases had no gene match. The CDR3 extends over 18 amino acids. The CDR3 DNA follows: TGCGCCAGCAGCTTGGGCCCACTAGCGGGGGGATTCACAGATACGCAGTATTTT. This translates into CASSLGPLAGGFTDTQYF.

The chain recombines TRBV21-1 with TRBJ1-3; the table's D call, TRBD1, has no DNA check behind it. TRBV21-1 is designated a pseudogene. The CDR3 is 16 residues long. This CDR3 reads CASSKCLRGKGNTIYF. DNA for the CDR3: TGTGCCAGCAGCAAATGCCTCAGGGGTAAAGGAAACACCATATATTTT.

CDR3 bases: TGTGCCAGCAGTTTTACCCAGCCCTCACCGACGTACTTC. Encoded protein: CASSFTQPSPTYF. The rearrangement joins TRBV27 to TRBJ2-5; unclear D gene. Germline loops: CDR1 MNHEY, CDR2 SMNVEV (reference sequence). The V gene lost 3 bases and the J gene lost 13 bases, with 18 bases spanning the gap. The CDR3 is 13 amino acids.

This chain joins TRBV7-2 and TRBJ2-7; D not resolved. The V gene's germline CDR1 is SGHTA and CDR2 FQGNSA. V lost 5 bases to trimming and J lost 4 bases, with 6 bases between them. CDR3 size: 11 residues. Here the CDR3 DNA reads TGTGCCAGCAGCCGCCTTTACGAGCAGTACTTC. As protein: CASSRLYEQYF.

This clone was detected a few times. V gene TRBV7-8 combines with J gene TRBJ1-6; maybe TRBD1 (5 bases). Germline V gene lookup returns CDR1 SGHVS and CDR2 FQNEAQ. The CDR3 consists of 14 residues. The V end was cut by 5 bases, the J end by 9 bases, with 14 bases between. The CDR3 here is CASSPRAETSPLHF. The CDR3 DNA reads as TGTGCCAGCAGCCCCAGGGCCGAAACTTCACCCCTCCACTTT.

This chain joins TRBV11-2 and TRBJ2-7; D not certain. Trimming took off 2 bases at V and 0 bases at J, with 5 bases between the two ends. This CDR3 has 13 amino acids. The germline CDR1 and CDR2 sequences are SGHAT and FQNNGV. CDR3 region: CASSLLNSYEQYF. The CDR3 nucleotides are TGTGCCAGCAGCTTACTCAACTCCTACGAGCAGTACTTC.

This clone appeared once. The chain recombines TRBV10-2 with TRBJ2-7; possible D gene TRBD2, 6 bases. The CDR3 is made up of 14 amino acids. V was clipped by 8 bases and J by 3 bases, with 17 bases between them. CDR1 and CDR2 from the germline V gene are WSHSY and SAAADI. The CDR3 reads CASSSPGDGYEQYF. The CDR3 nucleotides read TGCGCCAGCTCTTCCCCGGGGGACGGCTACGAGCAGTACTTC.

The CDR3, as DNA: TGTGCCAGCAGCCAAGTGTTGGGGGATGGCTACACCTTC. Its translation is CASSQVLGDGYTF. The chain carries TRBV14 and TRBJ1-2; D might be TRBD1 (5 bases). This CDR3 region has 13 residues. V dropped 1 base and J dropped 6 bases, with 9 bases sitting between them. Germline V gives CDR1 SGHDN, CDR2 FVKESK. Combining the CDR3 with reference TRBV14 and TRBJ1-2 gives the whole variable domain EAGVTQFPSHSVIEKGQTVTLRCDPISGHDNLYWYRRVMGKEIKFLLHFVKESKQDESGMPNNRFLAERTGGTYSTLKVQPAELEDSGVYFCASSQVLGDGYTFGSGTRLTVV.

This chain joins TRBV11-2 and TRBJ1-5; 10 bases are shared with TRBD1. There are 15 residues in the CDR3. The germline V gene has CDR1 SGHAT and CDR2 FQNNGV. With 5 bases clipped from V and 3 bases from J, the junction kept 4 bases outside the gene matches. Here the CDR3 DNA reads TGTGCCAGCAGCCCAGGGACAGGGGACAATCAGCCCCAGCATTTT. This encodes CASSPGTGDNQPQHF.

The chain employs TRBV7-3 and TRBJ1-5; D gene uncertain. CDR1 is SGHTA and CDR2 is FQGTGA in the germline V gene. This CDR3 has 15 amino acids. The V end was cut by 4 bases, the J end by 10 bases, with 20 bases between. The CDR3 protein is CASSSLTSLPFPQHF. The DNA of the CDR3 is TGTGCCAGCAGCTCGCTTACATCCCTACCTTTTCCCCAGCATTTT. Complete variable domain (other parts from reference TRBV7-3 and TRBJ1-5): GAGVSQTPSNKVTEKGKYVELRCDPISGHTALYWYRQSLGQGPEFLIYFQGTGAADDSGLPNDRFFAVRPEGSVSTLKIQRTERGDSAVYLCASSSLTSLPFPQHFGDGTRLSIL.

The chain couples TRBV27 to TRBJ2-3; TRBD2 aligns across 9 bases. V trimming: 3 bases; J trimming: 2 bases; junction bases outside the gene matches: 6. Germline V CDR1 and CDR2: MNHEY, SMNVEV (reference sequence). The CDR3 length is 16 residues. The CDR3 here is CASSLGTSRVTDTQYF. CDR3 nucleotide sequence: TGTGCCAGCAGTTTGGGGACTAGCAGGGTCACAGATACGCAGTATTTT.

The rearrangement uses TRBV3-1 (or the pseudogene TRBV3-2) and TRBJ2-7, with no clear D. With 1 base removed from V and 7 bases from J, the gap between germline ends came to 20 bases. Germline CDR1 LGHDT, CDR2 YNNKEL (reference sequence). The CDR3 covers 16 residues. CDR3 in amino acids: CASSQVSATNLREQYF. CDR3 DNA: TGTGCCAGCAGCCAAGTGTCCGCGACCAACCTACGAGAGCAGTACTTC.

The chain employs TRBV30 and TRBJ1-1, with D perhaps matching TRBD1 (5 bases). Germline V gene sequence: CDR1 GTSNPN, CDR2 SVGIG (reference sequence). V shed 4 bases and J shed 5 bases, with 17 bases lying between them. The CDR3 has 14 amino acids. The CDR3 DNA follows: TGTGCCTGGACTACCACTGGGGGGTTGACTGAAGCTTTCTTT. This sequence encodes CAWTTTGGLTEAFF.

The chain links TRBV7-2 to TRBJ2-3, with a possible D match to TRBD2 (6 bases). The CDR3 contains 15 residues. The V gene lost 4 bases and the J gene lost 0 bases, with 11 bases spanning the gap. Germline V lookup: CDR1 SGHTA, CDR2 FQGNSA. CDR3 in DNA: TGTGCCAGCAGCTCTCCGGGACTCAGCACAGATACGCAGTATTTT. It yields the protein CASSSPGLSTDTQYF.

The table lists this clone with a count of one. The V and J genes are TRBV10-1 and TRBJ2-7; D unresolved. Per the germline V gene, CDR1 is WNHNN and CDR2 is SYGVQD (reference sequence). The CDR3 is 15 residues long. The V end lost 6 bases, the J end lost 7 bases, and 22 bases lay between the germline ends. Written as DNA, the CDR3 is TGCGCCAGCAGCAAACCGGACCCCAGATTTGTGGAGCAGTACTTC. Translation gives CASSKPDPRFVEQYF.

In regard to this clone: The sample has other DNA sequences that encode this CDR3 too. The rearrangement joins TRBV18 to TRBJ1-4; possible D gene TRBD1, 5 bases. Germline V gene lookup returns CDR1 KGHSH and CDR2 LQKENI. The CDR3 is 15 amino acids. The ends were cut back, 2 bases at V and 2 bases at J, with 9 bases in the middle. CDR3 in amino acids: CASSPSGGTNEKLFF. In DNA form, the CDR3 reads TGTGCCAGCTCACCATCCGGGGGGACTAATGAAAAACTGTTTTTT.

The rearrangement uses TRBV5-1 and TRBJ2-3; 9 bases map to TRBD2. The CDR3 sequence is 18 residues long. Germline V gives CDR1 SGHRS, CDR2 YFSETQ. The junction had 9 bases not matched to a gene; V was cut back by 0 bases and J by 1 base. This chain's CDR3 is CASSLDSGGAPRTDTQYF. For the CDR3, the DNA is TGCGCCAGCAGCTTGGATAGCGGGGGAGCCCCGCGCACAGATACGCAGTATTTT.

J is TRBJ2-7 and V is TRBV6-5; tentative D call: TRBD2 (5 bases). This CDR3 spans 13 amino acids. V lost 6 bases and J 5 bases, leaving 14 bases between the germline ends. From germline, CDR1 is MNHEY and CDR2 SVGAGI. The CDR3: CASRIPSGNEQYF. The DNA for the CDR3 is TGTGCCAGCAGGATTCCCTCGGGAAACGAGCAGTACTTC.

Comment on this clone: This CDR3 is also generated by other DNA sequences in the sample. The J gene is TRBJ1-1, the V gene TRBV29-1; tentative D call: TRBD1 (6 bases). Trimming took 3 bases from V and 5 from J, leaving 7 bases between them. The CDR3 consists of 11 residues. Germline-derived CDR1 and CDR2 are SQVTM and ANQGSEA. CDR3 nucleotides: TGCAGCGTTGACAGGGGTACTGAAGCTTTCTTT. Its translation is CSVDRGTEAFF.

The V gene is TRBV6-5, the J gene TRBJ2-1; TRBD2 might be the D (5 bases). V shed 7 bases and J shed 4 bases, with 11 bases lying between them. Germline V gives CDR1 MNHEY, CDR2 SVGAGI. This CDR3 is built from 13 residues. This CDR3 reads CASNPRGYNEQFF. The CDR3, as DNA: TGTGCCAGCAACCCTCGGGGATACAATGAGCAGTTCTTC.

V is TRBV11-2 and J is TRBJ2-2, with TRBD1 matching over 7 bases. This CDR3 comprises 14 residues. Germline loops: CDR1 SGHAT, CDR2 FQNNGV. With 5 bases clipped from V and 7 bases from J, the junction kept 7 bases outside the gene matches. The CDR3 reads CASSTSTGFGELFF. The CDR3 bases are TGTGCCAGCAGCACCTCGACAGGGTTCGGGGAGCTGTTTTTT.

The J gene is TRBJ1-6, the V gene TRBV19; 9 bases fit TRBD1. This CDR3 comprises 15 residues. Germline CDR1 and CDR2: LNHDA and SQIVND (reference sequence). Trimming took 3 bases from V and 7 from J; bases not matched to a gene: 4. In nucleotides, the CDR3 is TGTGCCAGTAGTATGAGGACAGGGGAAAATTCACCCCTCCACTTT. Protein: CASSMRTGENSPLHF.

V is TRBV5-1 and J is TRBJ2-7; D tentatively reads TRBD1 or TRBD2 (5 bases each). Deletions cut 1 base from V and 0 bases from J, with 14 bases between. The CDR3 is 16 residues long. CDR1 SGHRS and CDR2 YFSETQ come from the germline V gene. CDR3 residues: CASSLTGTGSSYEQYF. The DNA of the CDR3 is TGCGCCAGCAGCTTGACCGGGACGGGGAGCTCCTACGAGCAGTACTTC.

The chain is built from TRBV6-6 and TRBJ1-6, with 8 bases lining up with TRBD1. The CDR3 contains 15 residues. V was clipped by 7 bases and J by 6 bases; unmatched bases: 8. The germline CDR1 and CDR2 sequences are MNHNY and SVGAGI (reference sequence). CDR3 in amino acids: CASNGQGPFNSPLHF. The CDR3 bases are TGTGCCAGCAATGGACAGGGACCTTTTAATTCACCCCTCCACTTT.